One and the same sample provided the 20 T cell receptor beta chains below, sequenced in a study of early T cells in non-severe SARS-CoV-2 infection. TCRdb passed the 5' RACE reads through MiXCR, listing each CDR3 protein once. This table holds 65,000 to 70,000 distinct CDR3 sequences, roughly an eighth found once. The source material was whole blood. These receptors all come from an adult who was a healthcare worker with PCR-confirmed SARS-CoV-2 infection or an uninfected control (not recorded which).

The J gene is TRBJ2-2, the V gene TRBV3-1; D gene ambiguous. Trimming shortened V by 1 base and J by 5 bases, and 8 bases separated the two germline ends. The CDR3 spans 14 residues. Germline CDR1 and CDR2: LGHDT and YNNKEL (reference sequence). DNA of the CDR3: TGTGCCAGCAGCCAAGTTGGGCGTACCGGGGAGCTGTTTTTT. Amino acid sequence: CASSQVGRTGELFF.

This chain uses TRBV4-3 with TRBJ2-3; D is possibly TRBD2 (6 bases). Trimming removed 1 base at V and 2 bases at J, with 13 bases between. Germline V CDR1 and CDR2: LGHNA, YSLEER. This CDR3 region has 16 residues. CDR3 loop: CASSQAPGLNTDTQYF. Written as DNA, the CDR3 is TGCGCCAGCAGCCAAGCTCCGGGACTTAACACAGATACGCAGTATTTT.

This clonotype showed up just a few times. The V gene is TRBV10-3, the J gene TRBJ2-6, with D unresolved. Trimming shortened V by 6 bases and J by 0 bases, and 3 bases separated the two germline ends. Germline V gene lookup returns CDR1 ENHRY and CDR2 SYGVKD. The CDR3 sequence is 13 residues long. This CDR3 reads CAIRDSGANVLTF. CDR3 in DNA: TGTGCCATCAGAGACTCTGGGGCCAACGTCCTGACTTTC.

Worth noting for this clonotype: A much larger clone differs from this one at a single base, so this may be a read error. The chain employs TRBV5-4 and TRBJ2-3; 12 bases fit TRBD1. CDR3 length: 16 amino acids. Germline loops: CDR1 SGHNT, CDR2 YYREEE (reference sequence). CDR3 nucleotide sequence: TGTGTCAGCAGATCACCGGGACAGGGGGCATCTGATACGCAGTATTTT. It is translated as CVSRSPGQGASDTQYF. The full variable domain, with the rest looked up from reference TRBV5-4 and TRBJ2-3, is ETGVTQSPTHLIKTRGQQVTLRCSSQSGHNTVSWYQQALGQGPQFIFQYYREEENGRGNFPPRFSGLQFPNYSSELNVNALELDDSALYLCVSRSPGQGASDTQYFGPGTRLTVL.

This clonotype was detected only a few times. V gene TRBV10-2 combines with J gene TRBJ1-6, with D possibly matching TRBD1 (6 bases). Germline V gene sequence: CDR1 WSHSY, CDR2 SAAADI. V was clipped by 3 bases and J by 10 bases, with 16 bases between them. The CDR3 is made up of 15 amino acids. The DNA of the CDR3 is TGCGCCAGCAGTGACATTGGGGCAGGGGCCTCACCCCTCCACTTT. Protein: CASSDIGAGASPLHF.

This clonotype was observed at least ten times. The chain uses TRBV12-3 or TRBV12-4 and TRBJ2-7; possible D gene TRBD2, 5 bases. Trimming left V 2 bases short and J 6 bases short, with 17 bases between. The CDR3 extends over 15 amino acids. CDR3 in amino acids: CASSLRPGKGVEQYF. The CDR3, as DNA: TGTGCCAGCAGTTTAAGGCCGGGGAAAGGTGTCGAGCAGTACTTC.

This clonotype was observed many times. The chain has TRBV23-1 and TRBJ2-6, with D uncertain. TRBV23-1 is recorded as an ORF, its role being uncertain. This CDR3 comprises 17 residues. V shed 2 bases and J shed 1 base, with 12 bases lying between them. In nucleotides, the CDR3 is TGCGCCAGCAGTCAAGGACCACCCGATTCTGGGGCCAACGTCCTGACTTTC. This codes for CASSQGPPDSGANVLTF.

There are a few counts of this clonotype. The chain has TRBV20-1 and TRBJ1-1; no reliable D call. Germline lookup yields CDR1 DFQATT and CDR2 SNEGSKA (reference sequence). The CDR3 sequence is 11 residues long. V was cut by 0 bases and J by 7 bases, with 6 bases left in between. The CDR3 coding sequence is TGCAGTGCTAGAGAATGGAGTGAAGCTTTCTTT. Translating it yields CSAREWSEAFF.

V usage is TRBV7-2 and J usage is TRBJ1-2; D is unclear. The germline gives CDR1 SGHTA, CDR2 FQGNSA. The V end lost 1 base, the J end lost 0 bases, and 6 bases lay between the germline ends. This CDR3 is built from 14 residues. The CDR3 nucleotides read TGTGCCAGCAGCTTAGTTATCGCTAACTATGGCTACACCTTC. This codes for CASSLVIANYGYTF. The full variable domain, rest sourced from reference TRBV7-2 and TRBJ1-2, is GAGVSQSPSNKVTEKGKDVELRCDPISGHTALYWYRQSLGQGLEFLIYFQGNSAPDKSGLPSDRFSAERTGGSVSTLTIQRTQQEDSAVYLCASSLVIANYGYTFGSGTRLTVV.

The gene calls are TRBV5-5 and TRBJ1-5; D is undetermined. The CDR3 has 12 amino acids. Between the trimmed V and J ends, which lost 5 bases and 2 bases, there was a span of 5 bases. CDR1 is SGHKS and CDR2 is YYEKEE in the germline V gene (reference sequence). The CDR3 here is CASRTGNQPQHF. The CDR3 DNA follows: TGTGCCAGCAGAACGGGCAATCAGCCCCAGCATTTT.

This clonotype appeared many times. The CDR3 spells CASSLGTGTFGYTF. CDR3 nucleotides: TGTGCCAGCAGCTTAGGGACAGGGACGTTTGGCTACACCTTC. This sequence joins TRBV7-8 and TRBJ1-2, with 8 bases that match TRBD1. CDR3 length equals 14 residues. Germline CDR1 is SGHVS and CDR2 is FQNEAQ. Trimming cost V 1 base and J 7 bases; bases outside gene matches: 5.

This clonotype was recorded many times. This sequence joins TRBV2 and TRBJ2-7; TRBD1 is a possible D gene (6 bases). The CDR3 length is 12 residues. Germline V lookup: CDR1 SNHLY, CDR2 FYNNEI. The germline V and J ends were trimmed by 5 bases and 6 bases, with 11 bases remaining between them. The CDR3 region is CASSSQGTEQYF. CDR3 DNA sequence: TGTGCCAGCAGTTCACAGGGAACCGAGCAGTACTTC.

The chain joins TRBV7-8 to TRBJ2-2; D gene ambiguous. V shed 6 bases and J shed 4 bases, with 6 bases lying between them. In germline, CDR1 is SGHVS, CDR2 FQNEAQ. This CDR3 contains 12 residues. The CDR3 protein is CASRWTTGELFF. CDR3 bases: TGTGCCAGCAGATGGACCACCGGGGAGCTGTTTTTT. The full variable domain, rest sourced from reference TRBV7-8 and TRBJ2-2, is GAGVSQSPRYKVAKRGQDVALRCDPISGHVSLFWYQQALGQGPEFLTYFQNEAQLDKSGLPSDRFFAERPEGSVSTLKIQRTQQEDSAVYLCASRWTTGELFFGEGSRLTVL.

This chain connects TRBV11-1 to TRBJ2-1; TRBD2 is a possible D gene (7 bases). The CDR3 totals 11 residues. The V and J ends lost 7 bases and 11 bases respectively, with 12 bases between them. Germline V CDR1 and CDR2: SGHAT, FQDESV (reference sequence). The DNA of the CDR3 is TGTGCCAGCACTTCGGGGGGCCAGCAGTTCTTC. This encodes CASTSGGQQFF.

This clonotype came up a few times. This chain uses TRBV29-1 with TRBJ1-5, with 8 bases fitting TRBD1. Germline CDR1 is SQVTM and CDR2 is ANQGSEA. The CDR3 runs 15 residues. Trimming took 6 bases from V and 4 from J; bases not matched to a gene: 11. The CDR3 reads CSVIGTGQGNQPQHF. The DNA of the CDR3 is TGCAGCGTGATTGGGACAGGTCAGGGTAATCAGCCCCAGCATTTT.

This clonotype showed up just a few times. This chain links TRBV2 with TRBJ2-6; 8 positions agree with TRBD1. Looked up from germline, CDR1 is SNHLY and CDR2 is FYNNEI. V was pared by 7 bases and J by 0 bases, with 11 bases of the junction left unmatched. The CDR3 is 18 amino acids. As DNA, the CDR3 is TGTGCCAGCAAAGTCAGACAGGGGTTTATCTCTGGGGCCAACGTCCTGACTTTC. Its translation: CASKVRQGFISGANVLTF. Full variable domain (outside the CDR3, taken from reference TRBV2 and TRBJ2-6): EPEVTQTPSHQVTQMGQEVILRCVPISNHLYFYWYRQILGQKVEFLVSFYNNEISEKSEIFDDQFSVERPDGSNFTLKIRSTKLEDSAMYFCASKVRQGFISGANVLTFGAGSRLTVL.

The CDR3 DNA sequence: TGCAGTGCTAGTCTCGCGGAGAACCACGATACGCAGTATTTT. This gives the protein CSASLAENHDTQYF. This chain uses TRBV20-1 with TRBJ2-3; D not resolved. The CDR3 is 14 amino acids. V was clipped by 3 bases and J by 6 bases, with 16 bases between them. CDR1 and CDR2 from the germline V gene are DFQATT and SNEGSKA (reference sequence).

The CDR3, as DNA: TGTGCCAGCAGCCAACCTGGACTAACCCAAGAGACCCAGTACTTC. Protein product: CASSQPGLTQETQYF. The chain has TRBV3-1 and TRBJ2-5; weak D call: TRBD2 (6 bases). V was pared by 2 bases and J by 1 base, with 11 bases between. This CDR3 has 15 residues. Germline-derived CDR1 and CDR2 are LGHDT and YNNKEL (reference sequence).

The chain employs TRBV6-6 and TRBJ2-2; D unclear. V was pared by 0 bases and J by 6 bases, with 5 bases between. The CDR3 loop spans 13 amino acids. CDR1 MNHNY and CDR2 SVGAGI come from the germline V gene (reference sequence). CDR3 in DNA: TGTGCCAGCAGTTACTCGCTGGCCGGGGAGCTGTTTTTT. It is translated as CASSYSLAGELFF.

This clonotype was observed at least ten times. V gene TRBV7-6 combines with J gene TRBJ2-5; no clear D gene. Deletions cut 1 base from V and 0 bases from J, with 9 bases between. The CDR3 has 15 residues. Germline CDR1 reads SGHVS; CDR2 reads FNYEAQ. CDR3 loop: CASSLEWAHQETQYF. CDR3 DNA: TGTGCCAGCAGCTTAGAATGGGCACACCAAGAGACCCAGTACTTC.